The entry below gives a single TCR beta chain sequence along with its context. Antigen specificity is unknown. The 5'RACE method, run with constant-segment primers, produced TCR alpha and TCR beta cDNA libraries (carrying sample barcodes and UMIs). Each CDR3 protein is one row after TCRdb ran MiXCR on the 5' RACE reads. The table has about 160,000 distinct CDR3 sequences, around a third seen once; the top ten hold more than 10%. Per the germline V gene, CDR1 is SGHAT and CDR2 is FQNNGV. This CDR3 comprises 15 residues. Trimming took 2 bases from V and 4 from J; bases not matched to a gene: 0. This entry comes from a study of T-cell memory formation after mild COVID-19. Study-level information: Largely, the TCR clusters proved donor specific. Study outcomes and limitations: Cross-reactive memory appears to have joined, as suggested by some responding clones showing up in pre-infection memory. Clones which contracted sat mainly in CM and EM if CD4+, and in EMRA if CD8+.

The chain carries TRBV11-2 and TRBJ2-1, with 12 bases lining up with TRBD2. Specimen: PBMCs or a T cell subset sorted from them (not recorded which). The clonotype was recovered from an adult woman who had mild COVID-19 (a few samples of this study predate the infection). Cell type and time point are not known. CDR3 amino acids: CASSLLAGGYNEQFF. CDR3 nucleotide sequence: TGTGCCAGCAGCTTACTAGCGGGAGGGTACAATGAGCAGTTCTTC. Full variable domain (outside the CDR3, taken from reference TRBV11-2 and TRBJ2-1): EAGVAQSPRYKIIEKRQSVAFWCNPISGHATLYWYQQILGQGPKLLIQFQNNGVVDDSQLPKDRFSAERLKGVDSTLKIQPAKLEDSAVYLCASSLLAGGYNEQFFGPGTRLTVL.